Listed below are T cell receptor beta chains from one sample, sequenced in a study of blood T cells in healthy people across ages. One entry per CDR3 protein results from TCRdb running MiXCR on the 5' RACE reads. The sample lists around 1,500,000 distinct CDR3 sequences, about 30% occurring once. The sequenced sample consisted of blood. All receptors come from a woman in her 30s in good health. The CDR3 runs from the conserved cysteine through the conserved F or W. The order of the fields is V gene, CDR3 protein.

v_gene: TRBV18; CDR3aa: CASSPAQGAYNEQYF
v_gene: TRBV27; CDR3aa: CASSPRQGTGSPLHF
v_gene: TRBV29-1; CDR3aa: CSVEGAGNTIYF
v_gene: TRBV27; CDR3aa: CASSLSGARAFF
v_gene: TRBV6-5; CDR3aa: CASSYAAGGRDTQYF
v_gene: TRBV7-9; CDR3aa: CAISLEWADRAEQYF
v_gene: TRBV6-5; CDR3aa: CASSWGGSMNTEAFF
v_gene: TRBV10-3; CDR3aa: CAISEGTTGQPQHF
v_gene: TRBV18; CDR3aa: CASSPGLDFDTQYF
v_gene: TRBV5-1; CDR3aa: CASSLAGMGLVTTGYTF
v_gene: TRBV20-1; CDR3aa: CSARASAGDRKSSYNSPLHF
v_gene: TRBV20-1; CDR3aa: CSAPNPSGDNEQFF
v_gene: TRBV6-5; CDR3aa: CASSYSRRSDEQYF
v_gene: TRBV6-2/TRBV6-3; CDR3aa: CASSYAREAMNTEAFF
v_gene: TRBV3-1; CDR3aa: CASSQGQRREQYF
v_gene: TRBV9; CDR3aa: CASSVRQVGADTQYF
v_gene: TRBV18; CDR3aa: CASSPRRTQETQFF
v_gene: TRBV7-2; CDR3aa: CASSKWGAANTEAFF
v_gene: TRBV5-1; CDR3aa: CASSLEVGRMNTEAFF
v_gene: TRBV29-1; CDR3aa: CSVAPSGRGTDTQYF
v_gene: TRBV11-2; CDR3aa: CASSNGPDNEQFF
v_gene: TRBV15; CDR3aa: CATSRALSSYNEQFF
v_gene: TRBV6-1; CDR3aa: CASSRGAGRVDEQFF
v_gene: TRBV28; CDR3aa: CASSYGPGQSYNEQFF
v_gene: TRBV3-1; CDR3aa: CASSLSWRDELYF
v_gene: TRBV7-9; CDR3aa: CASSPALLLGAFF
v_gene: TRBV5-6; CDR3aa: CASAGQTFSQYF
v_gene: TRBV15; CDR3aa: CATSRAKLVHEQYF
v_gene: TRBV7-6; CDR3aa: CASSSTSGQRETQYF
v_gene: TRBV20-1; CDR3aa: CSARGDAWGETQYF
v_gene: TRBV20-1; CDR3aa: CSASLRDQGTTDTQYF
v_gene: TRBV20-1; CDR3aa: CSARDPLAGVLRNEQFF
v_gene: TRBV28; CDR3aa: CASSIYGSTNEKLFF
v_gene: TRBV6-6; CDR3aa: CASNRVPYNEQFF
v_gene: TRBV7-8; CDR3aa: CASSSGTANEQFF
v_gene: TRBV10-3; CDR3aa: CAIGEGSGQGQDTEAFF
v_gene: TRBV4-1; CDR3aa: CASSPWDRGQGGYTF